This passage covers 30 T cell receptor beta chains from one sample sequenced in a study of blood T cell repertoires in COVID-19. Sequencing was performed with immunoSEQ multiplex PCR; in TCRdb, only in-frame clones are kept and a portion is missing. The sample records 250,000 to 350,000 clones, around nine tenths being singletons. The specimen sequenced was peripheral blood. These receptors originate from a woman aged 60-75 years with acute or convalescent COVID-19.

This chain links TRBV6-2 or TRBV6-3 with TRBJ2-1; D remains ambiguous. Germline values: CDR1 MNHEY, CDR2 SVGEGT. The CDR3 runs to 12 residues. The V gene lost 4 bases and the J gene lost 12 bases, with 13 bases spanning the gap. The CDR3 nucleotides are TGTGCCAGCAGTTCGACAATTTTGGGGCAGTTCTTC. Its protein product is CASSSTILGQFF.

The CDR3 spells CASSFRDSRNEQFF. The CDR3 nucleotides are TGTGCCAGCAGTTTCCGGGACTCAAGGAATGAGCAGTTCTTC. The chain carries TRBV27 and TRBJ2-1; perhaps TRBD2 as D (6 bases). V gave up 3 bases and J gave up 7 bases, with 13 bases separating them. This CDR3 is 14 amino acids long. Per germline, CDR1 MNHEY and CDR2 SMNVEV (reference sequence).

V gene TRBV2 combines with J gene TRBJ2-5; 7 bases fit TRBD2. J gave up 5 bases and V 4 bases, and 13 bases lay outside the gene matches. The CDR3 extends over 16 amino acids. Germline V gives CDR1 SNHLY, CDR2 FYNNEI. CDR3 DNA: TGTGCCAGCAGTGTGCGGGACTACCCTCCCGCGGAGACCCAGTACTTC. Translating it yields CASSVRDYPPAETQYF.

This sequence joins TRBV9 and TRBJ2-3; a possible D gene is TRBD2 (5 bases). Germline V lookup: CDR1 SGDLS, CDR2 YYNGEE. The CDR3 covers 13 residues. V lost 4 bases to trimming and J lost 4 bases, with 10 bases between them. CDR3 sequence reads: CASSLGLPDTQYF. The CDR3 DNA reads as TGTGCCAGCAGCTTAGGACTTCCAGATACGCAGTATTTT.

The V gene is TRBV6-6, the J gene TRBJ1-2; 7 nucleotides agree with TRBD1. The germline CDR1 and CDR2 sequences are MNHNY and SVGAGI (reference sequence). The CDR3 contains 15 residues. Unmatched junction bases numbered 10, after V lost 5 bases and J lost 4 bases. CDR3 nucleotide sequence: TGTGCCAGCAGTCCGTCAGGGGGTGGGCCCTATGGCTACACCTTC. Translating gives CASSPSGGGPYGYTF.

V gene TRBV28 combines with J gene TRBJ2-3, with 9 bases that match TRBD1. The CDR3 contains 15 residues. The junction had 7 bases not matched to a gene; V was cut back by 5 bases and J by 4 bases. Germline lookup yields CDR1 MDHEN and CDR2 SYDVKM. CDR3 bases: TGTGCCAGCAGTACAAACAGGGGGCGGGCAGATACGCAGTATTTT. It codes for CASSTNRGRADTQYF.

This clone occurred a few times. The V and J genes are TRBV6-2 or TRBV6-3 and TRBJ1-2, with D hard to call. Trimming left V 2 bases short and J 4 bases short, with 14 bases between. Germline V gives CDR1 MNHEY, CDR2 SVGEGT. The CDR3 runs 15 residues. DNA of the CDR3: TGTGCCAGCAGTTACCGTGGGGAGCGGGGCTATGGCTACACCTTC. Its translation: CASSYRGERGYGYTF.

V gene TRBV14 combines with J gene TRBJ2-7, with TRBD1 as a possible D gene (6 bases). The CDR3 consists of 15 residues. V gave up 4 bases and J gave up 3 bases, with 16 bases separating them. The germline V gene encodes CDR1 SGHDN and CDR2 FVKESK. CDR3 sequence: CASSRDRDKNYEQYF. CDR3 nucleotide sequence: TGTGCCAGCAGCCGAGACCGGGACAAGAACTACGAGCAGTACTTC.

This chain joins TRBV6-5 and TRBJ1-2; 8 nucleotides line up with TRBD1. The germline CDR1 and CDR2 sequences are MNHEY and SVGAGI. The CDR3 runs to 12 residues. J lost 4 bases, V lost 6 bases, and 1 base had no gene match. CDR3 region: CASSRGPYGYTF. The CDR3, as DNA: TGTGCCAGCAGCAGGGGGCCCTATGGCTACACCTTC.

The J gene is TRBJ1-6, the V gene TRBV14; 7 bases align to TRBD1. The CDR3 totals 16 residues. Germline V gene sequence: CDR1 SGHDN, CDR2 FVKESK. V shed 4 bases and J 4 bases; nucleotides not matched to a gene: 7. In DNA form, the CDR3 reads TGTGCCAGCAGCCCCGTACCGGACAGGTATAATTCACCCCTCCACTTT. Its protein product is CASSPVPDRYNSPLHF.

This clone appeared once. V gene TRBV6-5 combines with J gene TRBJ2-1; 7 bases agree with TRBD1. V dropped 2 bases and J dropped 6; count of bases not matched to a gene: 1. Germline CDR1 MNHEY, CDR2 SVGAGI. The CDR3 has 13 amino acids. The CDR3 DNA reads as TGTGCCAGCAGTTACGACAGGGTCAATGAGCAGTTCTTC. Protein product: CASSYDRVNEQFF.

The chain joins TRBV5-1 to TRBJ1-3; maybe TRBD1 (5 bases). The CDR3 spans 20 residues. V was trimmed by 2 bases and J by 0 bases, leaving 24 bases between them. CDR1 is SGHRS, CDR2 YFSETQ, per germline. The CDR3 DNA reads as TGCGCCAGCAGCTTTAAGAGCTTAGGGGCAGCCAAAAGCTCTGGAAACACCATATATTTT. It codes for CASSFKSLGAAKSSGNTIYF. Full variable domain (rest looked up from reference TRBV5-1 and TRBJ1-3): KAGVTQTPRYLIKTRGQQVTLSCSPISGHRSVSWYQQTPGQGLQFLFEYFSETQRNKGNFPGRFSGRQFSNSRSEMNVSTLELGDSALYLCASSFKSLGAAKSSGNTIYFGEGSWLTVV.

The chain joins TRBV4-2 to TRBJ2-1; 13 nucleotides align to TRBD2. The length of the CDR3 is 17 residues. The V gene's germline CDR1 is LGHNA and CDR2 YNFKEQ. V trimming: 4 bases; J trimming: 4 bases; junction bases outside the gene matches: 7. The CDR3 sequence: CASSRTSGGLGYNEQFF. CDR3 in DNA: TGTGCCAGCAGCCGGACTAGCGGGGGCCTTGGATACAATGAGCAGTTCTTC.

CDR3 sequence: CASSLRARFSTDTQYF. The CDR3 region has the DNA TGTGCCAGCAGCTTAAGAGCCCGGTTTAGCACAGATACGCAGTATTTT. V is TRBV11-2 and J is TRBJ2-3; D remains ambiguous. V lost 2 bases and J 0 bases, leaving 12 bases between the germline ends. Germline loops: CDR1 SGHAT, CDR2 FQNNGV. This CDR3 region has 16 residues.

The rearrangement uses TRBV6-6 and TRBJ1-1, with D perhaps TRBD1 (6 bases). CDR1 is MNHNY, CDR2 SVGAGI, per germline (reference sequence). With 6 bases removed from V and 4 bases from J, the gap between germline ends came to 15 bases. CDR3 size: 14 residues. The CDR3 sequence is CASRRQEAGTEAFF. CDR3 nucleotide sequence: TGTGCCAGCAGAAGACAGGAGGCAGGCACTGAAGCTTTCTTT.

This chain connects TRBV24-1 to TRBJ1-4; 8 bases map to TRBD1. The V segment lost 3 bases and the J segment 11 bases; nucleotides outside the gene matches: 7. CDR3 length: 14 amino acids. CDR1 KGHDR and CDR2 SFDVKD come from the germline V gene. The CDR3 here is CATSDRTGTGKLFF. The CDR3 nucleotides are TGTGCCACCAGTGATCGGACAGGGACTGGGAAACTGTTTTTT.

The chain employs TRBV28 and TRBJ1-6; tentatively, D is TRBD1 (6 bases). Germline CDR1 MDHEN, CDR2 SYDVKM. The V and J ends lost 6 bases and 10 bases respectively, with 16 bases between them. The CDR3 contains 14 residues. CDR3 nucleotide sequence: TGTGCCAGCAGGCCGACAGGTCTGGGATCACCCCTCCACTTT. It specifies CASRPTGLGSPLHF.

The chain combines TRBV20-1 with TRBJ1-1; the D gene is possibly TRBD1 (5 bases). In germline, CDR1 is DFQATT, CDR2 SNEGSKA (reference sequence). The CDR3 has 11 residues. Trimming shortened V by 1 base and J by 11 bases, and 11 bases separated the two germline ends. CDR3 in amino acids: CSARVGGSAFF. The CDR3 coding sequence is TGCAGTGCTAGAGTTGGGGGGTCGGCTTTCTTT.

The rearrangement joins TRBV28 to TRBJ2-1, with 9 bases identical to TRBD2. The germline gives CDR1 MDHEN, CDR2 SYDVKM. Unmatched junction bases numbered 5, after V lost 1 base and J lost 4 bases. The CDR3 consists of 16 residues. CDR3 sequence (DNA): TGTGCCAGCAGTTTATTTGGCGGGAGGGTATACAATGAGCAGTTCTTC. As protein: CASSLFGGRVYNEQFF.

Here the CDR3 DNA reads TGTGCCAGTCACCACAGGGGAAGCACAGATACGCAGTATTTT. Its protein product is CASHHRGSTDTQYF. The chain links TRBV19 to TRBJ2-3; 7 positions match TRBD1. The CDR3 loop spans 14 amino acids. In germline, CDR1 is LNHDA, CDR2 SQIVND (reference sequence). V was clipped by 8 bases and J by 0 bases; unmatched bases: 5. The whole variable domain, filled in from reference TRBV19 and TRBJ2-3, reads DGGITQSPKYLFRKEGQNVTLSCEQNLNHDAMYWYRQDPGQGLRLIYYSQIVNDFQKGDIAEGYSVSREKKESFPLTVTSAQKNPTAFYLCASHHRGSTDTQYFGPGTRLTVL.

CDR3: CASREGGRYEQYF. The CDR3 DNA sequence: TGTGCCAGTAGAGAAGGGGGCAGGTACGAGCAGTACTTC. The chain has TRBV19 and TRBJ2-7, with 7 bases matching TRBD1. The V gene's germline CDR1 is LNHDA and CDR2 SQIVND (reference sequence). The CDR3 loop spans 13 amino acids. With V trimmed by 6 bases and J by 4 bases, 6 bases remained unmatched.

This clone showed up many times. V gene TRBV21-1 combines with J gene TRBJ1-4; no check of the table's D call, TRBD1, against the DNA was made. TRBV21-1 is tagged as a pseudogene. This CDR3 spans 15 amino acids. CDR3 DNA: TGTGCCAGCAGCAAAGTACGACAGGGGGCGGAAAAACTGTTTTTT. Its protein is CASSKVRQGAEKLFF.

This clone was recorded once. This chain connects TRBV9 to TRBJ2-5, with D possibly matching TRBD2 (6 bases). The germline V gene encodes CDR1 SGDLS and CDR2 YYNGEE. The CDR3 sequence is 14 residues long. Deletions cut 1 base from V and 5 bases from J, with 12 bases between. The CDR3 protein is CASSVRGTGETQYF. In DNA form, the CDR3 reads TGTGCCAGCAGCGTACGTGGGACTGGGGAGACCCAGTACTTC. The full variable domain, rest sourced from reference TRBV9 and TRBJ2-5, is DSGVTQTPKHLITATGQRVTLRCSPRSGDLSVYWYQQSLDQGLQFLIQYYNGEERAKGNILERFSAQQFPDLHSELNLSSLELGDSALYFCASSVRGTGETQYFGPGTRLLVL.

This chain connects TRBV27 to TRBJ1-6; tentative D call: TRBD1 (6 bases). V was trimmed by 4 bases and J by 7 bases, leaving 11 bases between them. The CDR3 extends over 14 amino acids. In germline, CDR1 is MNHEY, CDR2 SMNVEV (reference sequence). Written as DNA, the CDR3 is TGTGCCAGCAGTTCAGGGGCATGGAATTCACCCCTCCACTTT. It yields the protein CASSSGAWNSPLHF.

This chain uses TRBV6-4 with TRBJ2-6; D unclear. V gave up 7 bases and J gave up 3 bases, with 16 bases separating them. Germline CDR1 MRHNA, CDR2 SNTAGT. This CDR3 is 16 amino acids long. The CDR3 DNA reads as TGTGCCAGCAAGTTGCGCCGGGTTAGTGGGGCCAACGTCCTGACTTTC. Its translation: CASKLRRVSGANVLTF.

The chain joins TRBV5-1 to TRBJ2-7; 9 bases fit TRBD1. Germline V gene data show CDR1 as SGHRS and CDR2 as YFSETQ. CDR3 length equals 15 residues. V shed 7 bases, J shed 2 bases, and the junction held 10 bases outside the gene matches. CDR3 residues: CASSPGTGLTYEQYF. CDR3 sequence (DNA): TGCGCCAGCTCACCCGGGACAGGGCTTACCTACGAGCAGTACTTC.

CDR3 amino acids: CASSTPGQGFYGYTF. In DNA form, the CDR3 reads TGCGCCAGCAGCACGCCGGGACAGGGGTTCTATGGCTACACCTTC. This chain connects TRBV4-1 to TRBJ1-2, with 10 positions matching TRBD1. CDR3 length equals 15 residues. V shed 5 bases, J shed 4 bases, and the junction held 7 bases outside the gene matches. CDR1 MGHRA and CDR2 YSYEKL come from the germline V gene.

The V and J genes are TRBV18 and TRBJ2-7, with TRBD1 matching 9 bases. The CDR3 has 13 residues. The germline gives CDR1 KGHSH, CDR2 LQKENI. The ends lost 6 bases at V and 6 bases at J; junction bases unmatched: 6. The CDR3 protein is CASSRDRVGEQYF. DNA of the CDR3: TGTGCCAGCTCCCGGGACAGGGTTGGCGAGCAGTACTTC. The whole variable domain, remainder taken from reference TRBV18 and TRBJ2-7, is NAGVMQNPRHLVRRRGQEARLRCSPMKGHSHVYWYRQLPEEGLKFMVYLQKENIIDESGMPKERFSAEFPKEGPSILRIQQVVRGDSAAYFCASSRDRVGEQYFGPGTRLTVT.

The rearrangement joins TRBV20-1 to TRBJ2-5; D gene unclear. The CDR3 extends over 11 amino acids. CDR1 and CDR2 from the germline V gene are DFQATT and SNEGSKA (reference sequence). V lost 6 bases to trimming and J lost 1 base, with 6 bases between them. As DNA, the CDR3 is TGCAGTGCCACAGCCCAAGAGACCCAGTACTTC. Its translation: CSATAQETQYF.

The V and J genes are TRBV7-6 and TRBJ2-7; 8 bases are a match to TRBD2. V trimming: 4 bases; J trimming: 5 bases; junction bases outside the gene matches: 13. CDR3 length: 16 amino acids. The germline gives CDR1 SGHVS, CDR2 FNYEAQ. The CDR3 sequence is CASSSNPPGGGNEQYF. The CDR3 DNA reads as TGTGCCAGCAGCTCAAACCCCCCCGGGGGGGGGAACGAGCAGTACTTC.